This TCR beta chain is from a study of T cell responses to AZD1222 COVID-19 vaccine. General study results and limits: Seropositive AZD1222 recipients at baseline numbered only 6 or 7. Donors were largely white British and mainly female; clonal diversity was possibly underestimated.

Regarding this clone: No antigen is known for it.

Clones were read by immunoSEQ multiplex PCR, and TCRdb kept only the in-frame ones, dropping some. The data contain 90,000 to 150,000 clones, roughly 88% of them singletons. CDR1 and CDR2 from the germline V gene are SGHTA and FQGTGA. The V and J ends lost 5 bases and 4 bases, in that order; junction bases with no gene match: 2. The CDR3 is 14 residues long. This sequence originates from an adult in good health. Source: peripheral blood, taken on day 0 of AZD1222 vaccination. The chain combines TRBV7-3 with TRBJ2-3; 11 nucleotides align to TRBD1. The CDR3 DNA reads as TGTGCCAGCAGCAGGGACAGGGGGGCAGATACGCAGTATTTT. Amino acid sequence: CASSRDRGADTQYF. The full variable domain, completed using reference TRBV7-3 and TRBJ2-3, is GAGVSQTPSNKVTEKGKYVELRCDPISGHTALYWYRQSLGQGPEFLIYFQGTGAADDSGLPNDRFFAVRPEGSVSTLKIQRTERGDSAVYLCASSRDRGADTQYFGPGTRLTVL.